These 18 T cell receptor beta chains were all obtained from the same sample, sequenced in a study of post-analysis software for immune sequencing data. These receptors have no identified antigens. The library was made from cDNA and included unique molecular identifiers. A single record per CDR3 protein comes from TCRdb applying MiXCR to the PCR reads. This table has hundreds of thousands of distinct CDR3 sequences, roughly 40% appearing once. Study-wide points: The study found TRBV5-6, TRBV5-1 and TRBV20-1 among 4 or 5 TRBV segments more frequent in patients than controls.

Sequenced material: blood. The receptors come from a girl aged 5-17 years with multiple sclerosis.

Only a few counts were recorded for this clonotype. The chain combines TRBV7-2 with TRBJ1-2; 7 bases line up with TRBD1. There are 12 residues in the CDR3. Trimming removed 5 bases from V and 13 bases from J; junction bases left unmatched: 10. Germline-derived CDR1 and CDR2 are SGHTA and FQGNSA. The CDR3 DNA sequence: TGTGCCAGCAGCCTCGGGCAGGGGGGACGCACCTTC. This translates into CASSLGQGGRTF.

V usage is TRBV4-1 and J usage is TRBJ2-3; D is ambiguous. Trimming removed 3 bases at V and 5 bases at J, with 15 bases between. The CDR3 loop spans 15 amino acids. Looked up from germline, CDR1 is MGHRA and CDR2 is YSYEKL. The CDR3 loop is CASSQTVSIIDTQYF. The DNA of the CDR3 is TGCGCCAGCAGCCAGACGGTCAGCATAATAGATACGCAGTATTTT.

CDR3 sequence reads: CSARPDSTAYEQYF. CDR3 coding DNA: TGCAGTGCTAGACCCGACAGTACAGCCTACGAGCAGTACTTC. The genes are TRBV20-1 and TRBJ2-7; D might be TRBD1 (5 bases). This CDR3 is built from 14 residues. Germline V CDR1 and CDR2: DFQATT, SNEGSKA (reference sequence). V was pared by 2 bases and J by 2 bases, with 13 bases between.

V gene TRBV5-1 combines with J gene TRBJ2-1; tentative D call: TRBD2 (5 bases). Gene TRBJ2-7 matches the end of the DNA better, so the J call may be wrong. Germline V gene data show CDR1 as SGHRS and CDR2 as YFSETQ. The length of the CDR3 is 14 residues. CDR3 residues: CASSLVPEDDEQYF. The CDR3 DNA sequence: TGCGCCAGCAGCTTGGTCCCGGAGGACGACGAGCAGTACTTC.

The rearrangement joins TRBV6-1 to TRBJ2-5, with 8 bases aligning to TRBD2. The CDR3 sequence is 15 residues long. V was pared by 4 bases and J by 11 bases, with 15 bases of the junction left unmatched. Germline loops: CDR1 MNHNS, CDR2 SASEGT. CDR3 in amino acids: CASSAGGASYNEQYF. The DNA for the CDR3 is TGTGCCAGCAGTGCCGGGGGGGCATCCTACAATGAGCAGTACTTC.

The chain employs TRBV5-1 and TRBJ1-5; tentative D call: TRBD1 (5 bases). The germline CDR1 and CDR2 sequences are SGHRS and YFSETQ. CDR3 size: 13 residues. V was shortened by 5 bases and J by 4 bases, with 10 bases between the two germline ends. The CDR3 DNA follows: TGCGCCAGCAGTGAGGGGAAAAATCAGCCCCAGCATTTT. It specifies CASSEGKNQPQHF.

Here the CDR3 DNA reads TGTGCCAGCAGACAGGGAACTAACACTGAAGCTTTCTTT. It is translated as CASRQGTNTEAFF. The gene calls are TRBV6-1 and TRBJ1-1, with a tentative D call TRBD1 (6 bases). The CDR3 spans 13 residues. Germline values: CDR1 MNHNS, CDR2 SASEGT. Trimming cost V 6 bases and J 2 bases, with 10 bases left between them.

V gene TRBV6-2 or TRBV6-3 combines with J gene TRBJ1-5; D perhaps matches TRBD1 (6 bases). This CDR3 region has 15 residues. Between the trimmed V and J ends, which lost 5 bases and 6 bases, there was a span of 17 bases. The germline V gene encodes CDR1 MNHEY and CDR2 SVGEGT. CDR3 sequence reads: CASSPVAGAGQPQHF. CDR3 sequence (DNA): TGTGCCAGCAGTCCAGTAGCGGGGGCAGGTCAGCCCCAGCATTTT.

The genes are TRBV7-2 and TRBJ2-3; D not resolved. The CDR3 is 14 residues long. The V gene's germline CDR1 is SGHTA and CDR2 FQGNSA. The germline V and J ends were trimmed by 5 bases and 1 base, with 10 bases remaining between them. This CDR3 reads CASSPLSRTDTQYF. CDR3 nucleotide sequence: TGTGCCAGCAGCCCTCTGTCTCGCACAGATACGCAGTATTTT.

V is TRBV20-1 and J is TRBJ1-2, with D tentatively TRBD1 (5 bases). Germline-derived CDR1 and CDR2 are DFQATT and SNEGSKA (reference sequence). V lost 1 base and J 6 bases, leaving 21 bases between the germline ends. The CDR3 sequence is 16 residues long. CDR3 in DNA: TGCAGTGCTAGAGCCCCCTCGGGGACGCGAGGCCATGGCTACACCTTC. This translates into CSARAPSGTRGHGYTF.

The genes are TRBV10-2 and TRBJ2-1; maybe TRBD2 (6 bases). The CDR3 covers 15 residues. Germline loops: CDR1 WSHSY, CDR2 SAAADI. Trimming left V 6 bases short and J 9 bases short, with 21 bases between. CDR3 protein: CASRGLGGDNVEQFF. CDR3 sequence (DNA): TGCGCCAGCAGGGGCCTGGGGGGTGACAATGTTGAGCAGTTCTTC.

This clonotype was seen just once. CDR3 coding DNA: TGCAGCGTTGGGGGACCGGGACGGGACACAGATACGCAGTATTTT. Protein product: CSVGGPGRDTDTQYF. This chain joins TRBV29-1 and TRBJ2-3, with D perhaps assigned TRBD1 or TRBD2 (5 bases each). Per germline, CDR1 SQVTM and CDR2 ANQGSEA. This CDR3 contains 15 residues. V was trimmed by 4 bases and J by 2 bases, leaving 16 bases between them.

The chain recombines TRBV10-3 with TRBJ2-3; D not resolved. Germline CDR1 reads ENHRY; CDR2 reads SYGVKD. The CDR3 length is 12 residues. Trimming left V 2 bases short and J 2 bases short, with 2 bases between. CDR3 loop: CAISELTDTQYF. The CDR3 nucleotides read TGTGCCATCAGTGAGCTCACAGATACGCAGTATTTT.

Notes on this clonotype: Germline is not matched at one junction end, which may reflect a read error. The chain links TRBV12-3 or TRBV12-4 to TRBJ2-5; either TRBD1 or TRBD2 may supply D (6 bases each). The CDR3 loop spans 14 amino acids. In nucleotides, the CDR3 is TGTGCCAGCAGCTTAGCAGGGGAGGCGGAGACCCAGCACTTC. This gives the protein CASSLAGEAETQHF.

This clonotype was seen only a few times. J is TRBJ2-7 and V is TRBV6-1; D gene unclear. Trimming removed 6 bases at V and 7 bases at J, with 19 bases between. The germline CDR1 and CDR2 sequences are MNHNS and SASEGT. CDR3 length: 14 amino acids. The CDR3 region is CASRPLDTAGEQYF. The CDR3 nucleotides are TGTGCCAGCAGGCCCCTAGACACGGCCGGGGAGCAGTACTTC.

This clonotype has just a few counts. The chain couples TRBV6-1 to TRBJ2-7; TRBD1 agrees at 7 bases. The CDR3 consists of 14 residues. Germline loops: CDR1 MNHNS, CDR2 SASEGT. V trimming: 9 bases; J trimming: 6 bases; junction bases outside the gene matches: 14. The CDR3 is CASTPDRATGEQYF. CDR3 DNA sequence: TGTGCCAGTACTCCCGACAGGGCCACGGGCGAGCAGTACTTC.

The rearrangement joins TRBV12-3 or TRBV12-4 to TRBJ1-5, with a possible D match to TRBD1 (6 bases). The CDR3 has 14 residues. Trimming cost V 3 bases and J 6 bases, with 12 bases left between them. CDR3 in amino acids: CASSFSGEGQPQHF. The CDR3 coding sequence is TGTGCCAGCAGTTTTTCAGGGGAAGGTCAGCCCCAGCATTTT.

V and J are TRBV6-5 and TRBJ2-6; D is ambiguous. The germline V and J ends were trimmed by 6 bases and 3 bases, with 9 bases remaining between them. Germline-derived CDR1 and CDR2 are MNHEY and SVGAGI. This CDR3 region has 14 residues. CDR3 region: CASSPPHGANVLTF. In DNA, the CDR3 is TGTGCCAGCAGCCCTCCTCATGGGGCCAACGTCCTGACTTTC.